The 2 T cell receptor beta chains listed next were all sequenced from one sample in a study of T cell changes during pregnancy in multiple sclerosis. This table comes from immunoSEQ multiplex PCR, and its TCRdb copy is limited to in-frame clones, with some not included. Of about 39,000 clones in the sample, around 93% were seen once. The specimen comprised CD4+ T cells from peripheral blood mononuclear cells, sampled after pregnancy. These receptors came from a female donor with multiple sclerosis, enrolled in a pregnancy study.

The chain carries TRBV4-1 and TRBJ1-6; D may be TRBD1 (6 bases). The germline V gene has CDR1 MGHRA and CDR2 YSYEKL. The CDR3 spans 20 residues. Trimming pared 0 bases from V and 2 bases from J, leaving 20 bases between. Here the CDR3 reads CASSQDWGRGGLAYNSPLHF. The CDR3 DNA reads as TGCGCCAGCAGCCAAGACTGGGGTCGGGGGGGGCTGGCCTATAATTCACCCCTCCACTTT.

The rearrangement uses TRBV6-1 and TRBJ1-2; the match to TRBD1 covers 8 bases. Germline V gene data show CDR1 as MNHNS and CDR2 as SASEGT. J was trimmed by 5 bases and V by 7 bases; bases with no gene match: 12. The CDR3 has 15 residues. The CDR3 DNA follows: TGTGCCAGCACCCGGACAGGGATGGGGACATATGGCTACACCTTC. Protein: CASTRTGMGTYGYTF.